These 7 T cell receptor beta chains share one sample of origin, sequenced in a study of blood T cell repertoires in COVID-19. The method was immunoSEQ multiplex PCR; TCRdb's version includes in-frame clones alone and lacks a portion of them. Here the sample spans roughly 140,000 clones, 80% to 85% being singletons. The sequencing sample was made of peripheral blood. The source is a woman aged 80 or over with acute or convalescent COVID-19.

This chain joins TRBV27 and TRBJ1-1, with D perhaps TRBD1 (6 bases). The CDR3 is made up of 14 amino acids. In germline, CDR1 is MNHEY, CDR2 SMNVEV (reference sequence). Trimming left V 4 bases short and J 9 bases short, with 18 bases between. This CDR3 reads CASSSRGAIEKAFF. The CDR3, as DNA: TGTGCCAGCAGTTCCAGGGGTGCGATAGAGAAAGCTTTCTTT.

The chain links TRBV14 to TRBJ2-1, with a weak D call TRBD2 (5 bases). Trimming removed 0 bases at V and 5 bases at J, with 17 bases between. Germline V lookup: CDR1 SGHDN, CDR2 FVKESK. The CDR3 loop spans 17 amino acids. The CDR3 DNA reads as TGTGCCAGCAGCCAAGATACATCGAGGGCTAGGGACAATGAGCAGTTCTTC. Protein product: CASSQDTSRARDNEQFF.

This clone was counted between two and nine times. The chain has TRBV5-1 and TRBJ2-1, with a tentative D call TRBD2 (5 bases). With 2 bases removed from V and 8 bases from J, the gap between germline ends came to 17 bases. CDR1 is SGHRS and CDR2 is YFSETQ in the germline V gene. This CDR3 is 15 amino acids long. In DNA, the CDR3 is TGCGCCAGCAGCTTTAACCTAGAGGGTGAGGATGAGCAGTTCTTC. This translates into CASSFNLEGEDEQFF. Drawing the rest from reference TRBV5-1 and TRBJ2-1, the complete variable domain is KAGVTQTPRYLIKTRGQQVTLSCSPISGHRSVSWYQQTPGQGLQFLFEYFSETQRNKGNFPGRFSGRQFSNSRSEMNVSTLELGDSALYLCASSFNLEGEDEQFFGPGTRLTVL.

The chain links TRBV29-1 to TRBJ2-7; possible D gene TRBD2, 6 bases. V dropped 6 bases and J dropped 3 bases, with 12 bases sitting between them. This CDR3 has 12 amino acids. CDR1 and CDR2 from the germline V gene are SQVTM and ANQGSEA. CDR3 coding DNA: TGCAGCGTAGGACGGGGAGGCTACGAGCAGTACTTC. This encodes CSVGRGGYEQYF.

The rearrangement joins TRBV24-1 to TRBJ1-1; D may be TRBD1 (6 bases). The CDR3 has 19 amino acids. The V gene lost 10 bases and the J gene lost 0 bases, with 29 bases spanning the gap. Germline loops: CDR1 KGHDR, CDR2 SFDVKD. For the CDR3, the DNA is TGTGCCACAACAACCGCAGGGGCGGCGGTGTCTCGGTTGAACACTGAAGCTTTCTTT. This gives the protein CATTTAGAAVSRLNTEAFF.

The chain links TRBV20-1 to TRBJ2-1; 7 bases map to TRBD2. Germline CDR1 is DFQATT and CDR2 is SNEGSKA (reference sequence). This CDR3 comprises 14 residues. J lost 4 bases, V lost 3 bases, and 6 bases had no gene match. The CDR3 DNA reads TGCAGTGCTAGTCCCCCTAGCGGATACAATGAGCAGTTCTTC. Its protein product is CSASPPSGYNEQFF.

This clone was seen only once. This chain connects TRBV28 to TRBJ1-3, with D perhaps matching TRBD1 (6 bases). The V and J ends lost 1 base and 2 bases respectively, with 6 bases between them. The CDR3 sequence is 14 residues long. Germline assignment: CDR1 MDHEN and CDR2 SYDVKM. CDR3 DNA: TGTGCCAGCAGTTTATACAGGGCTGGAAACACCATATATTTT. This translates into CASSLYRAGNTIYF.